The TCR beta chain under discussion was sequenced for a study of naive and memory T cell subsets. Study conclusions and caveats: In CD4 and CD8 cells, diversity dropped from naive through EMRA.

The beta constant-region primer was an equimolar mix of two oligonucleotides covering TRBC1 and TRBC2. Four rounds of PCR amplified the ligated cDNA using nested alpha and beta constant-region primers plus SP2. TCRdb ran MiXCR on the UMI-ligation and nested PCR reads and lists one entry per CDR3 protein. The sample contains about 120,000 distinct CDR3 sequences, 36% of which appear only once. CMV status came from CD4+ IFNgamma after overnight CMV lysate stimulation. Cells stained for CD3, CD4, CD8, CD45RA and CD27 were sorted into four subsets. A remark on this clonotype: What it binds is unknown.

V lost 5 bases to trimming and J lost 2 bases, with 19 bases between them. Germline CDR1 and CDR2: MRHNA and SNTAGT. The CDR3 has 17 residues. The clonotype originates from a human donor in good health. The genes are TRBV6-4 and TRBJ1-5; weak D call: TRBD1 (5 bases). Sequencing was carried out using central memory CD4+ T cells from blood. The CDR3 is CASSQSRGEEGNQPQHF. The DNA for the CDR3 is TGTGCCAGCAGTCAGAGTAGAGGGGAGGAGGGCAATCAGCCCCAGCATTTT.